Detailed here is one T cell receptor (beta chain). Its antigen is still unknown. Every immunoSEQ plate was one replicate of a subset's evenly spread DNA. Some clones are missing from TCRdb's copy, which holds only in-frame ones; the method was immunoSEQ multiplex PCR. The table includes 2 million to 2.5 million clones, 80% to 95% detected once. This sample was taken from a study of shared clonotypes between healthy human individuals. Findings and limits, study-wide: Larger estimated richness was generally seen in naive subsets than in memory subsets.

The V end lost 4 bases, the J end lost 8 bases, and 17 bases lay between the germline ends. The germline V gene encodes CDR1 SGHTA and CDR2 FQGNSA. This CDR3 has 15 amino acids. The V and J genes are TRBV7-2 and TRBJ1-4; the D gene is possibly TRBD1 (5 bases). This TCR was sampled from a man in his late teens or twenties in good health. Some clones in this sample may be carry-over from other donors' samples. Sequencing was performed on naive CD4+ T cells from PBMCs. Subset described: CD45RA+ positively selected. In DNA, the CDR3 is TGTGCCAGCAGCTGGCTGGGGGAAGAGGGAGAAAAACTGTTTTTT. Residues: CASSWLGEEGEKLFF.